The 6 T cell receptor beta chains below all came from one sample that was sequenced in a study of blood T cell repertoires in COVID-19. Sequencing used immunoSEQ multiplex PCR; TCRdb keeps in-frame clones, though not all of them. Of 300,000 to 400,000 clones in the sample, approximately 86% are singletons; the top ten hold roughly 4.2%. Sample: PBMCs or T cells enriched from blood (not recorded which). Receptor source: a woman aged 40 to 50 with acute COVID-19.

V gene TRBV19 combines with J gene TRBJ2-1; D is uncertain. Germline CDR1 LNHDA, CDR2 SQIVND (reference sequence). The CDR3 is 10 residues long. V was pared by 9 bases and J by 7 bases, with 7 bases between. The CDR3 DNA sequence: TGTGCCAGCAAAGCTAATGAGCAGTTCTTC. Its protein product is CASKANEQFF. Complete variable domain (other parts from reference TRBV19 and TRBJ2-1): DGGITQSPKYLFRKEGQNVTLSCEQNLNHDAMYWYRQDPGQGLRLIYYSQIVNDFQKGDIAEGYSVSREKKESFPLTVTSAQKNPTAFYLCASKANEQFFGPGTRLTVL.

The chain links TRBV19 to TRBJ2-3, with D unresolved. In germline, CDR1 is LNHDA, CDR2 SQIVND (reference sequence). The CDR3 totals 14 residues. V lost 3 bases to trimming and J lost 4 bases, with 11 bases between them. This CDR3 reads CASSIMASSDTQYF. As DNA, the CDR3 is TGTGCCAGTAGTATCATGGCAAGTTCAGATACGCAGTATTTT.

The CDR3 nucleotides read TGTGCCAGCAGCTCCCGGGACAGGGAGGAAGAAAAACTGTTTTTT. This encodes CASSSRDREEEKLFF. V gene TRBV7-6 combines with J gene TRBJ1-4; 9 bases fit TRBD1. The length of the CDR3 is 15 residues. With V trimmed by 4 bases and J by 8 bases, 8 bases remained unmatched. Germline V gene sequence: CDR1 SGHVS, CDR2 FNYEAQ.

The genes are TRBV6-2 or TRBV6-3 and TRBJ2-1; 7 positions agree with TRBD2. Per the germline V gene, CDR1 is MNHEY and CDR2 is SVGEGT. With 0 bases clipped from V and 1 base from J, the junction kept 6 bases outside the gene matches. This CDR3 has 17 residues. The CDR3: CASSYSVLALSYNEQFF. The DNA for the CDR3 is TGTGCCAGCAGTTACTCAGTACTAGCGTTATCCTACAATGAGCAGTTCTTC.

Concerning this clone itself: One end of the junction is discordant with germline, which a read error may explain. The chain joins TRBV2 to TRBJ1-1; tentatively, D is TRBD1 (5 bases). The length of the CDR3 is 15 residues. Germline V gives CDR1 SNHLY, CDR2 FYNNEI. CDR3 sequence reads: CASSEAGRMNTEAFF. The DNA of the CDR3 is TGTGCCAGCAGCGAAGCGGGGCGCATGAACACTGAAGCTTTCTTT.

The chain employs TRBV19 and TRBJ1-1; 12 bases map to TRBD1. Germline values: CDR1 LNHDA, CDR2 SQIVND (reference sequence). V lost 5 bases to trimming and J lost 10 bases; unmatched junction nucleotides: 5. This CDR3 is 13 amino acids long. The CDR3, as DNA: TGTGCCAGTAGTGCGGGACAGGGGGCGGTAGCTTTCTTT. It is translated as CASSAGQGAVAFF.